A selection of T cell receptor beta chains follows, all from one sample in a study of CD8 T cells in ankylosing spondylitis. TCRdb reprocessed the 5' RACE reads via MiXCR and lists one record per CDR3 protein. The data hold some 300,000 distinct CDR3 sequences, with under 25% observed a single time. Material: blood, either unsorted or a sorted T cell fraction (not recorded which). These receptors came from a female donor with ankylosing spondylitis or in good health (not recorded which). CDR3s include the opening cysteine and the closing phenylalanine or tryptophan. D genes are given only for firm matches. Size is stated for part of the rows, as once, few or many counts, or as a class when the clone is expanded.

abundance	v_gene	d_gene	j_gene	len	CDR3nt	CDR3aa
NA	TRBV4-1	NA	TRBJ2-1	11	TGCGCCAGCAGCGTGAAGGGTGAGCAGTTCTTC	CASSVKGEQFF
NA	TRBV29-1	TRBD1	TRBJ2-2	14	TGCAGCGTTCCTACGACAGGGGACACCGGGGAGCTGTTTTTT	CSVPTTGDTGELFF
NA	TRBV14	TRBD2	TRBJ2-3	16	TGTGCCAGCAGCCAAGTTCTAACTAGCGGAACGGATACGCAGTATTTT	CASSQVLTSGTDTQYF
NA	TRBV7-2	TRBD2	TRBJ2-5	15	TGTGCCAGCAGCCCGGGCTTCCGGGGGGGAGAGACCCAGTACTTC	CASSPGFRGGETQYF
few	TRBV4-3	NA	TRBJ2-7	15	TGCGCCAGCAGCCAAGTCATTGCAGGGTACTACGAGCAGTACTTC	CASSQVIAGYYEQYF
NA	TRBV20-1	NA	TRBJ1-5	13	TGCAGTGCTAGAGGACACCTCAAAGAGCCCCAGCATTTT	CSARGHLKEPQHF
NA	TRBV10-3	TRBD1	TRBJ2-7	13	TGTGCCATCAGTGACCGACAGGGAAACGAGCAGTACTTC	CAISDRQGNEQYF
few	TRBV19	TRBD1	TRBJ1-2	14	TGTGCCAGTACGACGACTTCCGGGACAGGGGGCTACACCTTC	CASTTTSGTGGYTF
few	TRBV7-2	NA	TRBJ2-7	13	TGTGCCAGCAGCTTAAGCGTAGTCTACGAGCAGTACTTC	CASSLSVVYEQYF
many	TRBV20-1	TRBD1	TRBJ1-5	12	TGCAGTGCCGGACAGGGTAATCAGCCCCAGCATTTT	CSAGQGNQPQHF
NA	TRBV9	TRBD1	TRBJ1-1	14	TGTGCCAGCAGCGCAGGACAGGGGGATACTGAAGCTTTCTTT	CASSAGQGDTEAFF
NA	TRBV7-3	TRBD2	TRBJ2-2	15	TGTGCCAGCAGCTCCGTAGCGGGAGGGACCGGGGAGCTGTTTTTT	CASSSVAGGTGELFF
many	TRBV20-1	NA	TRBJ2-1	13	TGCAGTGCTAGAGGGGGCTCCTACAATGAGCAGTTCTTC	CSARGGSYNEQFF
NA	TRBV18	NA	TRBJ2-5	13	TGTGCCAGCTCACCAGGGAATCAAGAGACCCAGTACTTC	CASSPGNQETQYF
NA	TRBV2	NA	TRBJ2-1	13	TGTGCCAGCAGTGGGGACACCCTCAATGAGCAGTTCTTC	CASSGDTLNEQFF
few	TRBV28	TRBD1	TRBJ1-1	15	TGTGCCAGTTCTATCTCGGGACAGGGGTTGACTGAAGCTTTCTTT	CASSISGQGLTEAFF
NA	TRBV5-5	NA	TRBJ2-5	14	TGTGCCAGCAGCTGGGGAATGACGCATGAGACCCAGTACTTC	CASSWGMTHETQYF
few	TRBV29-1	NA	TRBJ1-2	13	TGCAGCGTTGAGGGCGCCGCGAACTATGGCTACACCTTC	CSVEGAANYGYTF
once	TRBV20-1	TRBD2	TRBJ2-1	20	TGCAGTGCTATTGTCATAGTAACTAGCGGGATTCGACTCTCCTACAATGAGCAGTTCTTC	CSAIVIVTSGIRLSYNEQFF
NA	TRBV12-3/TRBV12-4	TRBD2	TRBJ2-1	17	TGTGGCAGCAGCGAAAGTAGCGGGAGGGCGTATTACAATGAGCAGTTCTTC	CGSSESSGRAYYNEQFF
many	TRBV20-1	NA	TRBJ2-1	13	TGCAGTGCCCCGCGAGCCGGCTTCGGTGAGCAGTTCTTC	CSAPRAGFGEQFF
NA	TRBV10-3	TRBD2	TRBJ2-3	15	TGTGCCATCAGTCCTAGCGGGAAATACACAGATACGCAGTATTTT	CAISPSGKYTDTQYF
many	TRBV7-9	TRBD1	TRBJ1-6	14	TGTGCCAGCAGCTTGGGACAGAATAATTCACCCCTCCACTTT	CASSLGQNNSPLHF
NA	TRBV4-3	NA	TRBJ2-3	17	TGCGCCAGCAGCCAAGGAATGGACCCCGCGGGTACAGATACGCAGTATTTT	CASSQGMDPAGTDTQYF
NA	TRBV12-3/TRBV12-4	NA	TRBJ2-7	14	TGTGCCAGCAGTCGACGGACAAGGTATGGCGAGCAGTACTTC	CASSRRTRYGEQYF
NA	TRBV20-1	NA	TRBJ1-1	15	TGCAGTGCTTCAACCCGACTCCACGCGGACCCTGAAGCTTTCTTT	CSASTRLHADPEAFF
few	TRBV12-3/TRBV12-4	TRBD2	TRBJ2-1	16	TGTGCCAGCAGTTCGCCGGGAGGATCCCGGCAGAATGAGCAGTTCTTC	CASSSPGGSRQNEQFF
few	TRBV29-1	TRBD1	TRBJ1-1	12	TGCAGCGCTTGGACAGGGCGGACTGAAGCTTTCTTT	CSAWTGRTEAFF
NA	TRBV7-9	NA	TRBJ2-1	14	TGTGCCAGCAGCTTTTCGGACAGAACGATTGAGCAGTTCTTC	CASSFSDRTIEQFF
few	TRBV7-8	NA	TRBJ2-2	16	TGTGCCAGCAGCTTAGATTCGACATCGAACACCGGGGAGCTGTTTTTT	CASSLDSTSNTGELFF
NA	TRBV6-5	NA	TRBJ1-3	17	TGTGCCAGCAGTTACGATGCGGCGGCGGGCGGGCGAAACACCATATATTTT	CASSYDAAAGGRNTIYF
NA	TRBV7-2	NA	TRBJ2-7	14	TGTGCCAGCAGTTTTACAGGTACCTCCTACGAGCAGTACTTC	CASSFTGTSYEQYF
NA	TRBV20-1	NA	TRBJ1-1	13	TGCAGTGCCCTTGAAGACTTCATCACTGAAGCTTTCTTT	CSALEDFITEAFF
few	TRBV12-3/TRBV12-4	TRBD2	TRBJ2-5	14	TGTGCCAGCAGTTTAGGCGGGGGGGGTCTGACCCAGTACTTC	CASSLGGGGLTQYF
NA	TRBV5-1	NA	TRBJ1-1	14	TGCGCCAGCAGCTGGGAACTACCACCTTCTGAAGCTTTCTTT	CASSWELPPSEAFF
NA	TRBV12-3/TRBV12-4	TRBD1	TRBJ1-1	13	TGTGCCAGCAGCCTCACAGGGGAGAGGGTAGCTTTCTTT	CASSLTGERVAFF
few	TRBV18	NA	TRBJ1-5	12	TGTGCCAGCTCCGGGGTGGATCAGCCCCAGCATTTT	CASSGVDQPQHF
NA	TRBV5-6	NA	TRBJ1-1	14	TGTGCCAGCAGCTTTTCACAGTCGAACACTGAAGCTTTCTTT	CASSFSQSNTEAFF
few	TRBV20-1	NA	TRBJ1-1	13	TGCAGTGCTCGCGGGGGGGTGGGCACTGAAGCTTTCTTT	CSARGGVGTEAFF
many	TRBV20-1	TRBD1	TRBJ1-1	12	TGCAGTGCAGGAACAGGGGGCACTGAAGCTTTCTTT	CSAGTGGTEAFF
NA	TRBV13	NA	TRBJ2-7	14	TGTGCCAGCAGCCTAGGACCCGCTAGTGACGAGCAGTACTTC	CASSLGPASDEQYF
NA	TRBV7-8	NA	TRBJ2-7	11	TGTGCCAGCACCACAACACACGAGCAGTACTTC	CASTTTHEQYF
NA	TRBV7-9	TRBD2	TRBJ2-3	16	TGTGCCAGCAGCTGGGGAGGGGACGCAAGCACAGATACGCAGTATTTT	CASSWGGDASTDTQYF
many	TRBV12-3/TRBV12-4	TRBD2	TRBJ2-4	14	TGTGCCAGCAGCCCGACTAGCGGGCTCGGCATTCAGTACTTC	CASSPTSGLGIQYF
few	TRBV12-5	TRBD2	TRBJ2-3	16	TGTGCTAGTGGTTTGGGTACTAGCGGGAGGTCAGATACGCAGTATTTT	CASGLGTSGRSDTQYF
few	TRBV20-1	TRBD1	TRBJ1-1	14	TGCAGTGCCATCCGGACAGGGAAGTTGTCTGAAGCTTTCTTT	CSAIRTGKLSEAFF
NA	TRBV29-1	NA	TRBJ2-1	13	TGCAGCGTTCGACTCGGGACCTACAATGAGCAGTTCTTC	CSVRLGTYNEQFF
once	TRBV2	NA	TRBJ2-3	16	TGTGCCAGCAGTTTCCCGCAGGGTTCCGGCACAGATACGCAGTATTTT	CASSFPQGSGTDTQYF
few	TRBV6-5	NA	TRBJ2-5	12	TGTGCCAGCAGACGGGGGCTCGGGACCCAGTACTTC	CASRRGLGTQYF
NA	TRBV29-1	TRBD1	TRBJ2-2	14	TGCAGCGTTACACCTTCAGGGGGCCTTGGGGAGCTGTTTTTT	CSVTPSGGLGELFF
NA	TRBV6-2/TRBV6-3	NA	TRBJ2-1	16	TGTGCCAGCAGTTCCCCCGGGGCTAGCTCCTACAATGAGCAGTTCTTC	CASSSPGASSYNEQFF
NA	TRBV20-1	NA	TRBJ2-7	15	TGCAGTGCTAGAGAAGGAGGAGGCGGGATAAACGAGCAGTACTTC	CSAREGGGGINEQYF
NA	TRBV29-1	TRBD1	TRBJ2-7	14	TGCAGCGTCCTAGGAGGACAGGGAACCTACGAGCAGTACTTC	CSVLGGQGTYEQYF
NA	TRBV12-3/TRBV12-4	TRBD1	TRBJ2-1	18	TGTGCCAGCAGTTTAGACTCCATACAGGGGGTAAGGTACAATGAGCAGTTCTTC	CASSLDSIQGVRYNEQFF
NA	TRBV10-3	NA	TRBJ1-3	11	TGTGCCATCAGTGACGAGGGTAACATATATTTT	CAISDEGNIYF